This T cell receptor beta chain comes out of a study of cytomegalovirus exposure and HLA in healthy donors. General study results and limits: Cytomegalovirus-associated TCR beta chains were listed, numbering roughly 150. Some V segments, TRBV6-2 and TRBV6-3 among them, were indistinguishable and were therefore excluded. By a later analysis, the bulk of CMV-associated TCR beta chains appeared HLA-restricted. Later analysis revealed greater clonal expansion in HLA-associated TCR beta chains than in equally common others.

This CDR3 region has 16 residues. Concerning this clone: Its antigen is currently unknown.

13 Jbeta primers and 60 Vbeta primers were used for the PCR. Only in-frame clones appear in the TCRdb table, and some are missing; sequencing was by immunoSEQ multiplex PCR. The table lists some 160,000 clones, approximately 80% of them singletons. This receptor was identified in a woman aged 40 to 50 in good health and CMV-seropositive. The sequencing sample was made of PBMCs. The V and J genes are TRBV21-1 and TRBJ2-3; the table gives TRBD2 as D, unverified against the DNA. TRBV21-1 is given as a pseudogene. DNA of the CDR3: TGTGCCAGATCGTTGCGAACGTGTGGTGGTGCAGATACGCAGTATTTT. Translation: CARSLRTCGGADTQYF.